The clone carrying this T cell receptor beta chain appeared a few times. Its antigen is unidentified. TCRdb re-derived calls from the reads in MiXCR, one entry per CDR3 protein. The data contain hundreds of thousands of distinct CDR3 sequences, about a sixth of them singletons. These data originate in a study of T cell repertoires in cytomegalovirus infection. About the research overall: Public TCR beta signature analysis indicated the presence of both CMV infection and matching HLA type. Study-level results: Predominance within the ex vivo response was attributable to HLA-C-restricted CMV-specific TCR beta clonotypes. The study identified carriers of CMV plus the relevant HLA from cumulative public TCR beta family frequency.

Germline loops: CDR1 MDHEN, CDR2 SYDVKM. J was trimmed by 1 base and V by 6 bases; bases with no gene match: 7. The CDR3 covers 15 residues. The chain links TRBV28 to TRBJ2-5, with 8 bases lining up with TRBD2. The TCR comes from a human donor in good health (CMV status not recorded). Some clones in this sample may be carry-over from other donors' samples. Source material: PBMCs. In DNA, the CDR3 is TGTGCCAGCAGCGGCAGTGCGGGGGGCCAAGAGACCCAGTACTTC. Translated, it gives CASSGSAGGQETQYF.